This entry lists 15 T cell receptor beta chains sequenced from one sample in a study of shared clonotypes between healthy human individuals. TCRdb's table, derived via immunoSEQ multiplex PCR, lists solely in-frame clones and lacks some. The data show 400,000 to 500,000 clones, with about 82% seen just once and around 13% held by the top ten. The sample taken for sequencing was PBMCs. These receptors originate from a woman in her thirties or forties in good health. Some clones in this sample may be carry-over from other donors' samples.

The rearrangement joins TRBV2 to TRBJ2-1; 12 bases fit TRBD2. Germline CDR1 is SNHLY and CDR2 is FYNNEI. The V gene end was trimmed by 8 bases and the J gene end by 5 bases; junction bases not matched to a gene: 4. This CDR3 region has 14 residues. The CDR3: CASSTSGSDNEQFF. The CDR3 DNA reads TGTGCCAGCTCGACTAGCGGGAGTGACAATGAGCAGTTCTTC.

This rearrangement joins TRBV18 to TRBJ1-2; D ambiguous. Germline V gene sequence: CDR1 KGHSH, CDR2 LQKENI. The CDR3 totals 15 residues. Trimming pared 3 bases from V and 1 base from J, leaving 12 bases between. The CDR3 DNA follows: TGTGCCAGCTCACCTTATAGCCAGGTTAACTATGGCTACACCTTC. Its translation is CASSPYSQVNYGYTF.

This clone was detected only once. A junction end diverges from the germline sequence, so it may reflect a read error. The same CDR3 also results from other DNA sequences found in this sample. This chain connects TRBV7-6 to TRBJ2-6; 12 bases are shared with TRBD1. This CDR3 is built from 20 residues. Germline V gives CDR1 SGHVS, CDR2 FNYEAQ. The CDR3, as DNA: TGTGCCAGCAGCCACTGTCAGGGACAGGGGGCGATCTCTGGAGCCAACGTCCTGACTTTC. Translated: CASSHCQGQGAISGANVLTF.

This clone has more than one count but fewer than ten. The chain combines TRBV23-1 with TRBJ2-4, with a weak D call TRBD2 (7 bases). TRBV23-1 is annotated as an ORF whose role is uncertain. The length of the CDR3 is 17 residues. Trimming took off 0 bases at V and 1 base at J, with 13 bases between the two ends. CDR3 nucleotide sequence: TGCGCCAGCAGTCAATCGGGGGGGCTTGGTGCCAAAAACATTCAGTACTTC. Its translation: CASSQSGGLGAKNIQYF.

The J gene is TRBJ2-3, the V gene TRBV5-1; TRBD2 matches at 9 bases. V lost 6 bases to trimming and J lost 3 bases; unmatched junction nucleotides: 11. The CDR3 has 16 residues. Germline V gene sequence: CDR1 SGHRS, CDR2 YFSETQ. CDR3 region: CASNLAGAGLTDTQYF. The CDR3 bases are TGCGCCAGCAACTTAGCGGGAGCGGGTTTGACAGATACGCAGTATTTT.

The chain uses TRBV19 and TRBJ1-3; D is possibly TRBD1 (6 bases). The V gene's germline CDR1 is LNHDA and CDR2 SQIVND (reference sequence). Deletions cut 7 bases from V and 4 bases from J, with 11 bases between. The CDR3 spans 13 residues. CDR3 sequence: CASKDRPGNTIYF. DNA of the CDR3: TGTGCCAGTAAAGACAGGCCCGGAAACACCATATATTTT.

This clone was counted a few times. The chain combines TRBV11-1 with TRBJ1-3; 7 bases line up with TRBD1. The V gene end was trimmed by 2 bases and the J gene end by 4 bases; junction bases not matched to a gene: 8. This CDR3 spans 16 amino acids. CDR1 and CDR2 from the germline V gene are SGHAT and FQDESV (reference sequence). CDR3 bases: TGTGCCAGCAGCTTATTGTTCGGGACAGACGGAAACACCATATATTTT. This translates into CASSLLFGTDGNTIYF.

This chain connects TRBV6-1 to TRBJ1-2; D gene uncertain. The germline V and J ends were trimmed by 1 base and 6 bases, with 6 bases remaining between them. Germline V gene sequence: CDR1 MNHNS, CDR2 SASEGT. This CDR3 region has 12 residues. CDR3 nucleotide sequence: TGTGCCAGCAGTGAAGTGGGAGATGGCTACACCTTC. This codes for CASSEVGDGYTF.

As concerns this clone: At one boundary the junction diverges from the germline segment, which might be a read error. The V call is TRBV7-7, the J call TRBJ2-7; 7 nucleotides agree with TRBD1. From germline, CDR1 is SSHAT and CDR2 FNYEAQ (reference sequence). The CDR3 sequence is 13 residues long. The CDR3 coding sequence is TGTGCTAGCAGCTCGGGACAGAGCTACGAGCAGTACTTC. It specifies CASSSGQSYEQYF.

About this clone: Given a far larger clone just one base away, this is likely a sequencing read error. The chain joins TRBV18 to TRBJ2-5; 9 bases align to TRBD1. The end of the DNA aligns better with TRBJ2-7, so the J call may be wrong. Germline values: CDR1 KGHSH, CDR2 LQKENI. This CDR3 has 13 amino acids. The CDR3 nucleotides read TGTGCCAGCTCAGCGGGACAGGGTGCCGAGCAGTACTTC. This sequence encodes CASSAGQGAEQYF.

A word on this clone: Because the CDR3's place on the DNA is in doubt, the DNA is left out and the CDR3 is given as listed by TCRdb. The same CDR3 is also encoded by other DNA sequences in this sample. The gene calls are TRBV28 and TRBJ1-1. The CDR3 length equals 14 residues, ends included. Germline V lookup: CDR1 MDHEN, CDR2 SYDVKM. CDR3 residues: CASSFAVGNTEAFF.

The chain links TRBV11-2 to TRBJ2-1, with 15 bases lining up with TRBD2. V gave up 7 bases and J gave up 7 bases; unmatched junction bases: 5. CDR3 length: 15 residues. The germline V gene encodes CDR1 SGHAT and CDR2 FQNNGV. The CDR3 spells CASNKGLAGGNEQFF. The CDR3, as DNA: TGTGCCAGCAACAAGGGACTAGCGGGAGGAAATGAGCAGTTCTTC.

Worth noting for this clone: With a much larger clone just one base away, this may be a read error. The sample contains more than one DNA sequence encoding this CDR3. The rearrangement joins TRBV9 to TRBJ1-3, with 9 bases aligning to TRBD1. The CDR3 is made up of 15 amino acids. V gave up 0 bases and J gave up 2 bases; unmatched junction bases: 0. The germline V gene encodes CDR1 SGDLS and CDR2 YYNGEE. The CDR3 DNA is TGTGCCAGCAGCGTAGGGACAGGGGCTGGAAACACCATATATTTT. Its translation: CASSVGTGAGNTIYF. Full variable domain (outside the CDR3, taken from reference TRBV9 and TRBJ1-3): DSGVTQTPKHLITATGQRVTLRCSPRSGDLSVYWYQQSLDQGLQFLIQYYNGEERAKGNILERFSAQQFPDLHSELNLSSLELGDSALYFCASSVGTGAGNTIYFGEGSWLTVV.

This clone has a count of ten or more. The chain's CDR3 is CASSGPAFGDSYGYTF. In DNA form, the CDR3 reads TGTGCCAGTAGTGGCCCCGCTTTTGGAGATTCCTATGGCTACACCTTC. This chain links TRBV19 with TRBJ1-2; D call uncertain. The germline gives CDR1 LNHDA, CDR2 SQIVND (reference sequence). The CDR3 is 16 amino acids. Deletions cut 5 bases from V and 4 bases from J, with 20 bases between.

This rearrangement joins TRBV7-2 to TRBJ1-1; possible D gene TRBD1, 5 bases. The germline V gene has CDR1 SGHTA and CDR2 FQGNSA. Trimming took off 5 bases at V and 1 base at J, with 11 bases between the two ends. CDR3 length: 14 residues. The DNA of the CDR3 is TGTGCCAGCAGCCCAGGGAGGGCGAACACTGAAGCTTTCTTT. It is translated as CASSPGRANTEAFF.